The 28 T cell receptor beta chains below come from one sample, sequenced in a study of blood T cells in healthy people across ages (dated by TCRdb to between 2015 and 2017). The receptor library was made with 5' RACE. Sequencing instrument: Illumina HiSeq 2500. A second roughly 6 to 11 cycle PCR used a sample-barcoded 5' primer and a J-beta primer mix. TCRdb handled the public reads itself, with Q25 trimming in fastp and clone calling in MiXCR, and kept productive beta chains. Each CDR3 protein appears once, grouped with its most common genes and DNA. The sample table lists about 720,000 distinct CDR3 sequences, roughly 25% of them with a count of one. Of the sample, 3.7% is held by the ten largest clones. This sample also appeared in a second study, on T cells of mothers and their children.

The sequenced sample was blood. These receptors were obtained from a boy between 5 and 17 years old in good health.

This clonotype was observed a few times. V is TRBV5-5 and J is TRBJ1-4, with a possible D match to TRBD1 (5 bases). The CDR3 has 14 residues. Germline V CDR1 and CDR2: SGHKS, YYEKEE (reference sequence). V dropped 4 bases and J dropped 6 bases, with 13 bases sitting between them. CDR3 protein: CASSTGRDYEKLFF. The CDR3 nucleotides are TGTGCCAGCAGCACAGGCCGGGACTATGAAAAACTGTTTTTT.

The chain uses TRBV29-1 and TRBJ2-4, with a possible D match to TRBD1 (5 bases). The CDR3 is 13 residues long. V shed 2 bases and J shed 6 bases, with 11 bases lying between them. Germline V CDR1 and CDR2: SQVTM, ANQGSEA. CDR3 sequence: CSVERQSLNIQYF. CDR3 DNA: TGCAGCGTTGAAAGACAGAGCTTAAACATTCAGTACTTC.

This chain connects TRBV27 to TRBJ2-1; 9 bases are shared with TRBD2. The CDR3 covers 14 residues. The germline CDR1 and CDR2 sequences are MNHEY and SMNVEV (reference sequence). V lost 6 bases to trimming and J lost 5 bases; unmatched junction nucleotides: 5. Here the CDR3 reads CASSGLALDNEQFF. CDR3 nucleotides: TGTGCCAGCAGCGGACTAGCGTTGGACAATGAGCAGTTCTTC.

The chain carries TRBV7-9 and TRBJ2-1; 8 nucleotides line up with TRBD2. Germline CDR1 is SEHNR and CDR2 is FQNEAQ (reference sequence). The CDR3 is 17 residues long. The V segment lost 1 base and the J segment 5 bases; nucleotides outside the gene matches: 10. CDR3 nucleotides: TGTGCCAGCAGCTTAGGCCTTAGCGGGGAAACTCACAATGAGCAGTTCTTC. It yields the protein CASSLGLSGETHNEQFF. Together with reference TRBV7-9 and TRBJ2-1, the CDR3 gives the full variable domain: DTGVSQNPRHKITKRGQNVTFRCDPISEHNRLYWYRQTLGQGPEFLTYFQNEAQLEKSRLLSDRFSAERPKGSFSTLEIQRTEQGDSAMYLCASSLGLSGETHNEQFFGPGTRLTVL.

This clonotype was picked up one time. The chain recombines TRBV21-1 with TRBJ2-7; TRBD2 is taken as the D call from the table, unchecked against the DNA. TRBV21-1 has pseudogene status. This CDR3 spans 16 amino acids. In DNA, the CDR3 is TGTGCCAGCAGCAAACCTCTGGGCCCCAGTTCCTACGAGCAGTACTTC. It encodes CASSKPLGPSSYEQYF.

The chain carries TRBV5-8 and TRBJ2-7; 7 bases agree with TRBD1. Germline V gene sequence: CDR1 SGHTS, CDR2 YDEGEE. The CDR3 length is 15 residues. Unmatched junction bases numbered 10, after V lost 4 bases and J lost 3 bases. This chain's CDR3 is CASSVAGTVLYEQYF. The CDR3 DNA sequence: TGTGCCAGCAGCGTAGCCGGGACAGTACTCTACGAGCAGTACTTC.

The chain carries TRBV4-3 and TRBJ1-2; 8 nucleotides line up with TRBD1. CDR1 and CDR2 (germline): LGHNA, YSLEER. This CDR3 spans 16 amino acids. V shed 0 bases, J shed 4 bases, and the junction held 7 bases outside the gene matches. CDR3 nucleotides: TGCGCCAGCAGCCAAGATCACAGGGGGTCGACCTATGGCTACACCTTC. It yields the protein CASSQDHRGSTYGYTF.

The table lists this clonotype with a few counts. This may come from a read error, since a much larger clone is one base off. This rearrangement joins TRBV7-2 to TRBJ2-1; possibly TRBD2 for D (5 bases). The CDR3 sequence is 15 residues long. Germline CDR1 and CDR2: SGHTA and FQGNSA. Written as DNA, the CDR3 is TGTGCCAGCAGCTTAGCGGGAGTCGCCTACAATGAGCAGCTCTTC. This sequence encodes CASSLAGVAYNEQLF.

In nucleotides, the CDR3 is TGTGCCAGCAGCTTAGTCCATTTCGAAGGTATTCCCGCCGGGGAGCTGTTTTTT. This gives the protein CASSLVHFEGIPAGELFF. The chain employs TRBV11-1 and TRBJ2-2; D unresolved. V was clipped by 1 base and J by 6 bases, with 21 bases between them. Germline assignment: CDR1 SGHAT and CDR2 FQDESV (reference sequence). This CDR3 is built from 18 residues.

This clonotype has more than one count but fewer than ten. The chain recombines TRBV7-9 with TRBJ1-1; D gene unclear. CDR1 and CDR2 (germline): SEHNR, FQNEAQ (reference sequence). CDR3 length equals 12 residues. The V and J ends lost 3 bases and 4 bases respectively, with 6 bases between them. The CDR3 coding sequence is TGTGCCAGCAGCTTCGAGGTCACTGAAGCTTTCTTT. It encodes CASSFEVTEAFF.

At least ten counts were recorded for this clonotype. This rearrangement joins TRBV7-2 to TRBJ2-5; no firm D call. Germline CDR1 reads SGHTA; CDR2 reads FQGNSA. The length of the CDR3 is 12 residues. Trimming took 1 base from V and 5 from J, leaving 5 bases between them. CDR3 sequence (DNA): TGTGCCAGCAGCTTAGTATATGAGACCCAGTACTTC. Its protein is CASSLVYETQYF.

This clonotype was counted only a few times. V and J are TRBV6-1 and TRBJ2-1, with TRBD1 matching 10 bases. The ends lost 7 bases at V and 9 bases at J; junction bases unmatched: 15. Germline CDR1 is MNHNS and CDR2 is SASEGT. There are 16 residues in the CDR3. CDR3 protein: CASTPPRGQGNLEQFF. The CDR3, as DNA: TGTGCCAGCACCCCTCCGCGGGGACAGGGGAATCTTGAGCAGTTCTTC.

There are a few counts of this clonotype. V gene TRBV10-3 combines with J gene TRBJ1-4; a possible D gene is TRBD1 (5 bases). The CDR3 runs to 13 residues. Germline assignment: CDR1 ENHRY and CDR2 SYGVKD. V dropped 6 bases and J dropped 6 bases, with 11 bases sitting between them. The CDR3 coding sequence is TGTGCCATCAGCCTACAGGAGGATGAAAAACTGTTTTTT. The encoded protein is CAISLQEDEKLFF.

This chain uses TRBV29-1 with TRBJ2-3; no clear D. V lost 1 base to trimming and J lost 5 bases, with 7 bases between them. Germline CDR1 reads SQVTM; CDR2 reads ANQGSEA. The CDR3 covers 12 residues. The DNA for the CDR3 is TGCAGCGTTGAAGGTAGTGAAGATACGCAGTATTTT. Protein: CSVEGSEDTQYF.

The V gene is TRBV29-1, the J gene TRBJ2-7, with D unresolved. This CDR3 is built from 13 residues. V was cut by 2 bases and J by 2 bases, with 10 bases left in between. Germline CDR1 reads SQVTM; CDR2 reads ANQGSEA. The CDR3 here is CSVESGYPYEQYF. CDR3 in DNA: TGCAGCGTTGAATCCGGCTACCCCTACGAGCAGTACTTC.

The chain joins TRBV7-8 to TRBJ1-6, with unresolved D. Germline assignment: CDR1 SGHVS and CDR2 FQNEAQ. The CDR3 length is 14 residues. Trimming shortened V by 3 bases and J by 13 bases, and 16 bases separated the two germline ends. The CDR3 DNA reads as TGTGCCAGCAGCTTCGGGTCCAACGAGCGTCCCCTCCACTTT. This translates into CASSFGSNERPLHF.

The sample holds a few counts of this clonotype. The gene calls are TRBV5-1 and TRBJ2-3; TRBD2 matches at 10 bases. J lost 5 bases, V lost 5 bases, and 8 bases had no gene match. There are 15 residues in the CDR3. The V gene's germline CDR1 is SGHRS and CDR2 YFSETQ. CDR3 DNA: TGCGCCAGCAGGGAGCGGGGGGGCCCTGAAGATACGCAGTATTTT. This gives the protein CASRERGGPEDTQYF.

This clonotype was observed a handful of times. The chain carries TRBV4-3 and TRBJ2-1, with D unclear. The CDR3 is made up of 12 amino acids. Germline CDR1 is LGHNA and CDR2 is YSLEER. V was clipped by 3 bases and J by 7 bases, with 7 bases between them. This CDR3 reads CASSHGRNEQFF. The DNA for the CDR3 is TGCGCCAGCAGCCATGGACGGAATGAGCAGTTCTTC.

CDR3 amino acids: CAIRAGNSPLHF. The CDR3 coding sequence is TGTGCCATCAGGGCGGGGAATTCACCCCTCCACTTT. V gene TRBV10-3 combines with J gene TRBJ1-6; no clear D. Germline-derived CDR1 and CDR2 are ENHRY and SYGVKD. The CDR3 length is 12 residues. The V and J ends lost 6 bases and 7 bases respectively, with 7 bases between them.

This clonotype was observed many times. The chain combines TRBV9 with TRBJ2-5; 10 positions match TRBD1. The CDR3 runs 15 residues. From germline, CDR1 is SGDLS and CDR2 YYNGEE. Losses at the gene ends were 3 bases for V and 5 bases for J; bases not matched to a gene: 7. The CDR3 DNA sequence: TGTGCCAGCAGCGACGGGACAGGGGAATTCGAGACCCAGTACTTC. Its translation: CASSDGTGEFETQYF.

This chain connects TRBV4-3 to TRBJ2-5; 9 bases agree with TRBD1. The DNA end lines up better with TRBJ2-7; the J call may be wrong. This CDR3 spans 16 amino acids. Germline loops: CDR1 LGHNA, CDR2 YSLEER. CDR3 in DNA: TGCGCCAGCAGCCAAGAAAGGGGGACAGGGTACGACGAGCAGTACTTC. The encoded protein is CASSQERGTGYDEQYF.

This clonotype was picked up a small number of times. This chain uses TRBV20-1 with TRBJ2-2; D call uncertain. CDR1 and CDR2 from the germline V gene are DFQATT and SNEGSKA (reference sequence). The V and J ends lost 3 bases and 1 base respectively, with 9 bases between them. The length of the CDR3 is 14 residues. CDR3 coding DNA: TGCAGTGCTAGGGCTAACTGGAACACCGGGGAGCTGTTTTTT. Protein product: CSARANWNTGELFF.

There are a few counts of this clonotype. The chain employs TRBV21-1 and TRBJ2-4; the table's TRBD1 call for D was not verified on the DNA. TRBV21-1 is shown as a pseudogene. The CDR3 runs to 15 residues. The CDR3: CASSKRRGAENIQYF. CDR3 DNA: TGTGCCAGCAGCAAACGTAGGGGAGCGGAGAACATTCAGTACTTC.

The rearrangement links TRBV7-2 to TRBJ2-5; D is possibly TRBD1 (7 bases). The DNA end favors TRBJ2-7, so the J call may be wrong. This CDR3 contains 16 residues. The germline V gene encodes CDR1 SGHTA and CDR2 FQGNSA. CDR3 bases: TGTGCCAGCAGCTTAACCCTGGAGGGGGCGTTCTACGAGCAGTACTTC. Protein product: CASSLTLEGAFYEQYF.

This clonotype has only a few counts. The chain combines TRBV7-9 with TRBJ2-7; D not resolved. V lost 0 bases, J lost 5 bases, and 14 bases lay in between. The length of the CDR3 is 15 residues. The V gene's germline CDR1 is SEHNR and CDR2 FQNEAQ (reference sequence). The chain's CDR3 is CASSLAPSPKDEQYF. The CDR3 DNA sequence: TGTGCCAGCAGCTTAGCCCCCAGCCCTAAGGACGAGCAGTACTTC.

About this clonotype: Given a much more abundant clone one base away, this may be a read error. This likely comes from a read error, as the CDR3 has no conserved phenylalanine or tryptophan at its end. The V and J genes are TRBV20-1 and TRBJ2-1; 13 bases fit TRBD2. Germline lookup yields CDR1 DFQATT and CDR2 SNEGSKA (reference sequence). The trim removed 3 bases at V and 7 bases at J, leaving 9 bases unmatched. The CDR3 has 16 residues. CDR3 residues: CSARRTSGRWGNEQFL. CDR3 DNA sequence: TGCAGTGCTAGGAGGACTAGCGGGAGATGGGGTAATGAGCAGTTCCTC.

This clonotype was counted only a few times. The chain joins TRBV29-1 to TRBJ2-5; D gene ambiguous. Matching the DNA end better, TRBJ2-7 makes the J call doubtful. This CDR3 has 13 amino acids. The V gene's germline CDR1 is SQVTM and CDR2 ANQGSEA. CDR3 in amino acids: CSVDLPESYEQYF. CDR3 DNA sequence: TGCAGCGTTGATCTTCCGGAGTCCTACGAGCAGTACTTC.

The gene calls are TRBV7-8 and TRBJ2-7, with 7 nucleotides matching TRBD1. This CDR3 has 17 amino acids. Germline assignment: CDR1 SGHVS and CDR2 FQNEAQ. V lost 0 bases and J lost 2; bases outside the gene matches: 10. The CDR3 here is CASSLAHPRGQTYEQYF. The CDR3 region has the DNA TGTGCCAGCAGCTTAGCCCATCCGAGGGGACAGACCTACGAGCAGTACTTC.